This T cell receptor beta chain was found in a study of blood T cell repertoires in COVID-19. With 6 bases clipped from V and 0 bases from J, the junction kept 8 bases outside the gene matches. CDR1 and CDR2 from the germline V gene are MNHEY and SVGAGI. CDR3 length: 15 amino acids. Sequenced by immunoSEQ multiplex PCR; TCRdb stores in-frame clones only, minus some. Of roughly 34,000 clones in the sample, 88% were seen once. Sequenced input: peripheral blood. The clonotype originates from a man aged 55 to 70 with active COVID-19. V and J are TRBV6-5 and TRBJ2-7, with 7 bases matching TRBD2. The CDR3 DNA reads as TGTGCCAGCAGGTTGGCCGGGACTACCTCCTACGAGCAGTACTTC. Translated, it gives CASRLAGTTSYEQYF.